This T cell receptor beta chain was identified during a study of OX40 agonist ivuxolimab in advanced cancers. CDR1 is SGDLS, CDR2 YYNGEE, per germline. There are 15 residues in the CDR3. V was pared by 3 bases and J by 6 bases, with 2 bases of the junction left unmatched. TCRdb's copy holds only in-frame clones and misses some; the assay was immunoSEQ multiplex PCR. The profile covers tens of thousands of clones, with 85% appearing a single time and about 0.76% taken by the ten largest. V is TRBV9 and J is TRBJ2-1, with 14 positions matching TRBD2. This sequence originates from an adult with an advanced solid tumor such as melanoma, head and neck, liver or kidney cancer. Specimen: CD4+ or CD8+ T cells sorted from blood, collected in a trial of the OX40 agonist ivuxolimab. The CDR3 region has the DNA TGTGCCAGCAGCGGGACTAGCGGGAGGTCCAATGAGCAGTTCTTC. Translating it yields CASSGTSGRSNEQFF.